What follows are 27 T cell receptor beta chains derived from one specimen sequenced in a study of PD-1 blockade in classical Hodgkin lymphoma. The method was immunoSEQ multiplex PCR; TCRdb's version includes in-frame clones alone and lacks a portion of them. The sample includes roughly 70,000 clones, over 85% of them seen just once. Time point in this sample: newly diagnosed, previously untreated cHL patient sample. Source material: peripheral blood mononuclear cells (PBMCs). The origin of the receptors is a human donor with classical Hodgkin lymphoma.

The chain has TRBV9 and TRBJ2-7, with D hard to call. This CDR3 has 13 residues. CDR1 is SGDLS and CDR2 is YYNGEE in the germline V gene. The ends were cut back, 0 bases at V and 7 bases at J, with 11 bases in the middle. The CDR3 loop reads CASSVDPPGEQYF. Here the CDR3 DNA reads TGTGCCAGCAGCGTAGACCCCCCCGGGGAGCAGTACTTC.

V and J are TRBV19 and TRBJ2-2; D may be TRBD2 (6 bases). The ends were cut back, 8 bases at V and 2 bases at J, with 12 bases in the middle. The CDR3 consists of 14 residues. Germline V gives CDR1 LNHDA, CDR2 SQIVND (reference sequence). The CDR3 spells CASGTGLNTGELFF. The CDR3 DNA is TGTGCCAGTGGGACGGGACTTAACACCGGGGAGCTGTTTTTT.

The chain links TRBV25-1 to TRBJ1-2; TRBD1 matches 8 bases. V shed 2 bases and J 0 bases; nucleotides not matched to a gene: 8. The CDR3 is 17 residues long. Germline V gene sequence: CDR1 MGHDK, CDR2 SYGVNS. In DNA, the CDR3 is TGTGCCAGCAGTGAAAACGGCAGGGGGCCAGCTAACTATGGCTACACCTTC. This codes for CASSENGRGPANYGYTF.

This clone has just a few counts. The chain joins TRBV9 to TRBJ1-2; 7 bases fit TRBD1. Germline trimming cut 2 bases from V and 6 bases from J; bases unmatched to any gene: 7. Germline CDR1 SGDLS, CDR2 YYNGEE. This CDR3 spans 14 amino acids. DNA of the CDR3: TGTGCCAGCAGCGTTCGACAGGGAGGCCATGGCTACACCTTC. This translates into CASSVRQGGHGYTF.

This chain connects TRBV4-1 to TRBJ2-7; a weak D match, TRBD1 (6 bases). The germline V gene has CDR1 MGHRA and CDR2 YSYEKL. There are 15 residues in the CDR3. V lost 2 bases, J lost 2 bases, and 13 bases lay in between. The CDR3 sequence: CASSQKWGPAYEQYF. CDR3 DNA: TGCGCCAGCAGCCAAAAGTGGGGGCCCGCCTACGAGCAGTACTTC.

The gene calls are TRBV28 and TRBJ1-1, with 9 nucleotides matching TRBD1. This CDR3 region has 17 residues. With 3 bases clipped from V and 4 bases from J, the junction kept 12 bases outside the gene matches. Germline V CDR1 and CDR2: MDHEN, SYDVKM. The CDR3 bases are TGTGCCAGCAGTTTTCAGGTGCCGGGACAGGGCGGCACTGAAGCTTTCTTT. Protein: CASSFQVPGQGGTEAFF.

In this sample, this clone turned up once. The rearrangement uses TRBV10-1 and TRBJ2-2, with unresolved D. The germline V gene encodes CDR1 WNHNN and CDR2 SYGVQD (reference sequence). V dropped 6 bases and J dropped 3 bases, with 8 bases sitting between them. The CDR3 is made up of 13 amino acids. The CDR3 is CASSGRHTGELFF. CDR3 coding DNA: TGCGCCAGCAGCGGCAGGCACACCGGGGAGCTGTTTTTT.

This chain uses TRBV11-2 with TRBJ1-1; D remains ambiguous. Trimming shortened V by 3 bases and J by 3 bases, and 8 bases separated the two germline ends. Germline V CDR1 and CDR2: SGHAT, FQNNGV. The CDR3 has 13 residues. CDR3 region: CASSFWKDTEAFF. In DNA form, the CDR3 reads TGTGCCAGCAGCTTCTGGAAGGACACTGAAGCTTTCTTT.

The V gene is TRBV7-7, the J gene TRBJ2-1; 11 nucleotides agree with TRBD2. Trimming cost V 11 bases and J 4 bases; bases outside gene matches: 7. The CDR3 runs 14 residues. CDR1 SSHAT and CDR2 FNYEAQ come from the germline V gene (reference sequence). CDR3 residues: CAWVAGGPYNEQFF. In DNA form, the CDR3 reads TGTGCCTGGGTAGCGGGGGGGCCTTACAATGAGCAGTTCTTC.

J is TRBJ2-7 and V is TRBV29-1; D is tentatively TRBD1 or TRBD2 (5 bases each). This CDR3 is 13 amino acids long. Germline-derived CDR1 and CDR2 are SQVTM and ANQGSEA. V dropped 1 base and J dropped 2 bases, with 9 bases sitting between them. In nucleotides, the CDR3 is TGCAGCGTTGAAGGGCAGGGAGCCTACGAGCAGTACTTC. Translated, it gives CSVEGQGAYEQYF.

This clone has only one observation. The J gene is TRBJ1-1, the V gene TRBV5-1, with a possible D match to TRBD1 (6 bases). V lost 3 bases and J 6 bases, leaving 15 bases between the germline ends. Looked up from germline, CDR1 is SGHRS and CDR2 is YFSETQ. The CDR3 is made up of 14 amino acids. DNA for the CDR3: TGCGCCAGCAGCTCAACCACAGGGAAGGCTGAAGCTTTCTTT. Translated, it gives CASSSTTGKAEAFF.

V is TRBV19 and J is TRBJ1-1; D gene uncertain. The length of the CDR3 is 13 residues. V was pared by 8 bases and J by 4 bases, with 14 bases between. The germline V gene has CDR1 LNHDA and CDR2 SQIVND (reference sequence). The CDR3 protein is CASSTYPLTEAFF. The CDR3 coding sequence is TGTGCCAGTTCCACCTACCCCCTCACTGAAGCTTTCTTT.

The chain employs TRBV28 and TRBJ2-7; 7 bases align to TRBD2. The CDR3 has 15 residues. Trimming at V came to 6 bases and at J to 3 bases, leaving 11 bases not matched to a gene. CDR1 MDHEN and CDR2 SYDVKM come from the germline V gene. CDR3 in amino acids: CASSPRVAGDYEQYF. The CDR3 nucleotides read TGTGCCAGCAGCCCAAGGGTGGCGGGGGACTACGAGCAGTACTTC.

The chain employs TRBV2 and TRBJ1-5; D remains unclear. Looked up from germline, CDR1 is SNHLY and CDR2 is FYNNEI. The CDR3 runs 14 residues. V was pared by 4 bases and J by 6 bases, with 13 bases between. The CDR3 reads CASSANRLSQPQHF. The DNA for the CDR3 is TGTGCCAGCAGTGCAAACAGATTGAGTCAGCCCCAGCATTTT. The full variable domain, rest sourced from reference TRBV2 and TRBJ1-5, is EPEVTQTPSHQVTQMGQEVILRCVPISNHLYFYWYRQILGQKVEFLVSFYNNEISEKSEIFDDQFSVERPDGSNFTLKIRSTKLEDSAMYFCASSANRLSQPQHFGDGTRLSIL.

This clone came up once. This CDR3 reads CASSPRGQQSTEAFF. For the CDR3, the DNA is TGTGCCAGCTCACCTAGGGGACAGCAAAGCACTGAAGCTTTCTTT. The chain uses TRBV18 and TRBJ1-1; 7 nucleotides align to TRBD1. Germline lookup yields CDR1 KGHSH and CDR2 LQKENI. Trimming cost V 3 bases and J 4 bases; bases outside gene matches: 8. This CDR3 region has 15 residues.

The rearrangement uses TRBV27 and TRBJ1-2; a possible D gene is TRBD1 (6 bases). V shed 4 bases and J shed 8 bases, with 20 bases lying between them. The CDR3 is made up of 15 amino acids. Germline CDR1 MNHEY, CDR2 SMNVEV (reference sequence). The CDR3 loop is CASSSTYRAQWGYTF. CDR3 nucleotide sequence: TGTGCCAGCAGTTCCACCTACAGGGCCCAGTGGGGCTACACCTTC.

The V and J genes are TRBV27 and TRBJ2-1, with TRBD2 matching 14 bases. This CDR3 is 17 amino acids long. Germline V CDR1 and CDR2: MNHEY, SMNVEV (reference sequence). After removal of 5 bases from V and 4 bases from J, the junction contained 7 bases not matched to a gene. CDR3 coding DNA: TGTGCCAGCAGTAGAAGACTAGCGGGAGGGACATACAATGAGCAGTTCTTC. It specifies CASSRRLAGGTYNEQFF.

V usage is TRBV13 and J usage is TRBJ2-7, with TRBD2 matching over 7 bases. The CDR3 runs to 16 residues. Germline trimming cut 2 bases from V and 1 base from J; bases unmatched to any gene: 8. The germline CDR1 and CDR2 sequences are PRHDT and FYEKMQ (reference sequence). The CDR3 is CASSLNGLAVSYEQYF. The CDR3 DNA is TGTGCCAGCAGCTTAAACGGCCTAGCGGTGTCCTACGAGCAGTACTTC.

In DNA form, the CDR3 reads TGTGCCAGCTCACCAGATCTGGACCAGCCCCAGCATTTT. Its translation is CASSPDLDQPQHF. The chain recombines TRBV18 with TRBJ1-5; D uncertain. V was pared by 2 bases and J by 7 bases, with 9 bases between. In germline, CDR1 is KGHSH, CDR2 LQKENI. CDR3 size: 13 residues.

In DNA form, the CDR3 reads TGTGCCAGCATGGTGGCAGGGTCCTACAATGAGCAGTTCTTC. It translates to CASMVAGSYNEQFF. The gene calls are TRBV7-9 and TRBJ2-1; maybe TRBD1 (5 bases). The V gene's germline CDR1 is SEHNR and CDR2 FQNEAQ (reference sequence). The CDR3 contains 14 residues. V lost 7 bases and J 1 base, leaving 11 bases between the germline ends.

This chain joins TRBV7-2 and TRBJ2-7, with 12 bases fitting TRBD2. The CDR3 spans 15 residues. CDR1 is SGHTA, CDR2 FQGNSA, per germline. After removal of 6 bases from V and 3 bases from J, the junction contained 6 bases not matched to a gene. This CDR3 is CASSPGLAGLYEQYF. The CDR3 DNA sequence: TGTGCCAGCAGTCCCGGACTAGCGGGGCTCTACGAGCAGTACTTC. Drawing the rest from reference TRBV7-2 and TRBJ2-7, the complete variable domain is GAGVSQSPSNKVTEKGKDVELRCDPISGHTALYWYRQSLGQGLEFLIYFQGNSAPDKSGLPSDRFSAERTGGSVSTLTIQRTQQEDSAVYLCASSPGLAGLYEQYFGPGTRLTVT.

This chain links TRBV9 with TRBJ2-1; 7 nucleotides match TRBD2. Losses at the gene ends were 7 bases for V and 4 bases for J; bases not matched to a gene: 17. Germline V CDR1 and CDR2: SGDLS, YYNGEE. CDR3 length: 17 amino acids. Here the CDR3 reads CASPPGRESRVYNEQFF. CDR3 nucleotide sequence: TGTGCCAGCCCCCCGGGGCGGGAGAGTCGGGTTTACAATGAGCAGTTCTTC.

The DNA of the CDR3 is TGTGCCAGCAGCTCCCGGGACAGGGGGCTATACGAGCAGTACTTC. This encodes CASSSRDRGLYEQYF. The chain joins TRBV11-2 to TRBJ2-7; the match to TRBD1 covers 12 bases. Germline-derived CDR1 and CDR2 are SGHAT and FQNNGV. The CDR3 covers 15 residues. V lost 4 bases to trimming and J lost 4 bases; unmatched junction nucleotides: 5.

The chain uses TRBV5-6 and TRBJ1-1, with 7 bases lining up with TRBD1. Trimming removed 5 bases from V and 0 bases from J; junction bases left unmatched: 7. The CDR3 sequence is 15 residues long. Germline loops: CDR1 SGHDT, CDR2 YYEEEE. The CDR3 DNA reads as TGTGCCAGCAGTCCACAGGGGTTAGTGAACACTGAAGCTTTCTTT. Protein sequence: CASSPQGLVNTEAFF.

The chain has TRBV15 and TRBJ1-4, with TRBD1 as a possible D gene (5 bases). This CDR3 contains 16 residues. Deletions cut 0 bases from V and 8 bases from J, with 16 bases between. Per the germline V gene, CDR1 is LNHNV and CDR2 is YYDKDF (reference sequence). CDR3: CATSREGGSRAEKLFF. In DNA, the CDR3 is TGTGCCACCAGCAGAGAGGGGGGTAGCAGGGCCGAAAAACTGTTTTTT.

V gene TRBV7-2 combines with J gene TRBJ1-5, with D perhaps TRBD1 (5 bases). Germline CDR1 is SGHTA and CDR2 is FQGNSA. V gave up 2 bases and J gave up 7 bases, with 15 bases separating them. The CDR3 is made up of 15 amino acids. CDR3 sequence (DNA): TGTGCCAGCAGCTTATCTGCAGGGAAGGGCCAGCCCCAGCATTTT. Protein: CASSLSAGKGQPQHF.

This clone appeared a single time. This chain connects TRBV7-6 to TRBJ2-1, with 10 bases that match TRBD2. CDR3 length: 15 residues. Germline CDR1 SGHVS, CDR2 FNYEAQ. Trimming cost V 4 bases and J 1 base; bases outside gene matches: 1. The CDR3 DNA follows: TGTGCCAGCAGCTCTAGCGGGGGTTCCTACAATGAGCAGTTCTTC. This translates into CASSSSGGSYNEQFF.